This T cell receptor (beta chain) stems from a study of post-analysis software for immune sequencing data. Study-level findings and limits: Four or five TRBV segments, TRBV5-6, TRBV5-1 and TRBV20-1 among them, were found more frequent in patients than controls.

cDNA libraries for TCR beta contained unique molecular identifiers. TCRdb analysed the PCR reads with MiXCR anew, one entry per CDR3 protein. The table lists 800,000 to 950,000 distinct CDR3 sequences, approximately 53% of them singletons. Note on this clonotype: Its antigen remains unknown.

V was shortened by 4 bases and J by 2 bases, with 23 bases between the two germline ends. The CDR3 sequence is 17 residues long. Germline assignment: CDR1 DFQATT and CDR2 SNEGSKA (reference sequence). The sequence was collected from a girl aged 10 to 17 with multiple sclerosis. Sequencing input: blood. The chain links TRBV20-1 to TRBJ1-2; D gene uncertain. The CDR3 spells CSATRTPLPGVNYGYTF. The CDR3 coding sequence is TGCAGTGCTACAAGGACCCCACTACCGGGAGTAAACTATGGCTACACCTTC.